This T cell receptor (beta chain) was documented in a study of cytomegalovirus exposure and HLA in healthy donors. Study as a whole: It was reported in a later analysis that the 120 validation repertoires used the same platform as the roughly 670 first-cohort repertoires. General study findings and limits: Cytomegalovirus status, reportedly, was diagnosed with high specificity and sensitivity by the classifier. According to a later analysis, TCR clusters from the first cohort tended to co-occur in the 100 to 150 validation repertoires.

Regarding this clone: Its specificity is unknown.

The protocol was immunoSEQ multiplex PCR, while the TCRdb copy is restricted to in-frame clones and leaves out a portion. This sample has approximately 130,000 clones, with roughly 89% found just once. Germline V gene sequence: CDR1 KGHSH, CDR2 LQKENI. The CDR3 contains 13 residues. V was shortened by 2 bases and J by 5 bases, with 7 bases between the two germline ends. The clonotype was recovered from a woman aged 18-35 years in good health and CMV-seronegative. The chain is built from TRBV18 and TRBJ1-3, with D tentatively TRBD1 (5 bases). The sample consisted of PBMCs. CDR3 protein: CASSPGARNTIYF. The CDR3 nucleotides read TGTGCCAGCTCACCAGGGGCAAGAAACACCATATATTTT.